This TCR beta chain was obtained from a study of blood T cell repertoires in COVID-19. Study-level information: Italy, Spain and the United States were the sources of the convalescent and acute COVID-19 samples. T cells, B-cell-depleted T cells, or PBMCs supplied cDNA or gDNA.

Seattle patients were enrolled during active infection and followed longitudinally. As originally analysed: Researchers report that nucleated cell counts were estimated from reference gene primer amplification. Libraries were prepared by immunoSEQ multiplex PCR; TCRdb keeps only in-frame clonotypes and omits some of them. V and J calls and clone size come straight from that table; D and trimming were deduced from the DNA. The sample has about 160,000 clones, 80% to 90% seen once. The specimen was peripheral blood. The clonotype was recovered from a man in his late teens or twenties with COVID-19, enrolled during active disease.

The CDR3 DNA reads TGTGCCTGGAGCCCAGCGACCGGGGAGCTGTTTTTT. It yields the protein CAWSPATGELFF. The V gene is TRBV30, the J gene TRBJ2-2, with D uncertain. The CDR3 extends over 12 amino acids. Trimming stripped 3 bases from V and 5 bases from J, with 7 bases between. The germline V gene encodes CDR1 GTSNPN and CDR2 SVGIG (reference sequence). Complete variable domain (other parts from reference TRBV30 and TRBJ2-2): SQTIHQWPATLVQPVGSPLSLECTVEGTSNPNLYWYRQAAGRGLQLLFYSVGIGQISSEVPQNLSASRPQDRQFILSSKKLLLSDSGFYLCAWSPATGELFFGEGSRLTVL.